These T cell receptor beta chains were read from a single sample in a study of tumor-infiltrating lymphocytes in primary liver carcinoma. TCRdb called the multiplex PCR reads again in MiXCR, with one record for every CDR3 protein. The profile shows 84,000 or so distinct CDR3 sequences, 60% to 75% of them singletons. Sample: liver tumor tissue from sampling region 1. These receptors originate from a man aged 35 to 55 with primary liver carcinoma and hepatitis B virus infection. CDR3s include the opening cysteine and the closing phenylalanine or tryptophan. Fields, in order: clone size, D gene, J gene, V gene, CDR3 protein, CDR3 DNA. A D gene is named only where the DNA matches it firmly. The size of a clone is reported for some rows only, either as once, few or many, or as a class for expanded clones.

clone size: .; D gene: .; J gene: TRBJ1-5; V gene: TRBV12-3/TRBV12-4; CDR3 protein: CASGFGQGEGPQHF; CDR3 DNA: TGTGCCAGTGGTTTTGGGCAGGGCGAGGGGCCCCAGCATTTT
clone size: .; D gene: .; J gene: TRBJ2-1; V gene: TRBV11-2; CDR3 protein: CASCLGWTRGIKEQFF; CDR3 DNA: TGTGCCAGCTGCTTAGGGTGGACAAGGGGCATCAAAGAGCAGTTCTTC
clone size: .; D gene: .; J gene: TRBJ1-1; V gene: TRBV14; CDR3 protein: CASNSTGRGLIEAFF; CDR3 DNA: TGTGCCAGCAACTCCACCGGGAGGGGACTCATTGAAGCTTTCTTT
clone size: .; D gene: TRBD1; J gene: TRBJ1-2; V gene: TRBV5-5; CDR3 protein: CAINPGTGSYGYTF; CDR3 DNA: TGTGCCATCAACCCTGGGACAGGGAGTTATGGCTACACCTTC
clone size: .; D gene: .; J gene: TRBJ2-6; V gene: TRBV6-5; CDR3 protein: CASSYLGNSGANVLTF; CDR3 DNA: TGTGCCAGCAGTTACTTAGGCAACTCTGGAGCCAACGTCCTGACTTTC
clone size: many; D gene: .; J gene: TRBJ2-7; V gene: TRBV28; CDR3 protein: CASSTTTNSYEQYF; CDR3 DNA: TGTGCCAGCAGTACAACCACTAACTCCTACGAGCAGTACTTC
clone size: .; D gene: .; J gene: TRBJ2-6; V gene: TRBV5-4; CDR3 protein: CASSPILADGVNVLTF; CDR3 DNA: TGTGCCAGCAGCCCGATTTTAGCTGATGGGGTCAACGTCCTGACTTTC
clone size: .; D gene: TRBD2; J gene: TRBJ2-1; V gene: TRBV5-1; CDR3 protein: CASSLLAGEINKQFF; CDR3 DNA: TGCGCCAGTAGTTTACTAGCGGGAGAAATTAATAAGCAGTTCTTC
clone size: .; D gene: TRBD1; J gene: TRBJ2-3; V gene: TRBV6-5; CDR3 protein: CASRPGTGNYVTQYF; CDR3 DNA: TGTGCCAGCAGGCCCGGGACAGGCAATTACGTTACCCAGTATTTT
clone size: .; D gene: .; J gene: TRBJ2-1; V gene: TRBV29-1; CDR3 protein: CGVEVPGEAEQFF; CDR3 DNA: TGCGGCGTTGAGGTCCCCGGAGAGGCAGAGCAGTTCTTC
clone size: .; D gene: TRBD2; J gene: TRBJ2-1; V gene: TRBV24-1; CDR3 protein: CATSDYVLAGVDEQFF; CDR3 DNA: TGTGCCACTAGTGACTACGTACTAGCGGGAGTTGATGAGCAGTTCTTC
clone size: .; D gene: .; J gene: TRBJ2-3; V gene: TRBV4-1; CDR3 protein: CASSQSSPDSTDTQYF; CDR3 DNA: TGCGCCAGTAGCCAATCCTCCCCCGATAGCACAGATACGCAGTATTTT
clone size: many; D gene: .; J gene: TRBJ1-1; V gene: TRBV29-1; CDR3 protein: CSVFTNTEAFF; CDR3 DNA: TGCAGCGTTTTCACGAACACTGAAGCTTTCTTT
clone size: .; D gene: TRBD2; J gene: TRBJ2-7; V gene: TRBV11-2; CDR3 protein: CASSLSIGPAGGGYERYF; CDR3 DNA: TGTGCCAGCAGCTTATCCATTGGACCAGCGGGAGGGGGGTACGAGCGGTACTTC
clone size: .; D gene: .; J gene: TRBJ2-6; V gene: TRBV4-1; CDR3 protein: CASSQVSDAGANVLTF; CDR3 DNA: TGCGCTAGCAGCCAAGTATCGGATGCTGGGGCCAACGTCCTGACTTTC
clone size: once; D gene: TRBD2; J gene: TRBJ2-1; V gene: TRBV11-2; CDR3 protein: CASSYSSTSGRRGRFF; CDR3 DNA: TGTGCCAGCAGCTACTCTTCGACTAGCGGGAGGAGAGGCAGATTCTTC
clone size: once; D gene: .; J gene: TRBJ2-7; V gene: TRBV29-1; CDR3 protein: CNGGESYEQYF; CDR3 DNA: TGCAACGGCGGCGAGTCCTACGAGCAGTACTTC
clone size: .; D gene: TRBD2; J gene: TRBJ2-7; V gene: TRBV2; CDR3 protein: CASSGGTSGFSYDQYF; CDR3 DNA: TGTGCCAGCAGTGGGGGGACTAGCGGGTTTTCTTACGACCAGTACTTC
clone size: .; D gene: TRBD1; J gene: TRBJ1-1; V gene: TRBV29-1; CDR3 protein: CSVGGQRYTEAFF; CDR3 DNA: TGCAGCGTTGGGGGACAGAGGTACACTGAAGCTTTCTTT
clone size: .; D gene: TRBD1; J gene: TRBJ1-1; V gene: TRBV11-2; CDR3 protein: CANSRMGGQGFGTETFF; CDR3 DNA: TGTGCCAACAGCCGAATGGGGGGACAGGGGTTCGGCACCGAAACTTTCTTT
clone size: .; D gene: TRBD2; J gene: TRBJ2-1; V gene: TRBV11-2; CDR3 protein: CVSSFRLAGDFNKQLF; CDR3 DNA: TGTGTCAGCAGCTTTCGACTAGCGGGAGATTTCAATAAGCAGTTATTC
clone size: many; D gene: TRBD2; J gene: TRBJ2-1; V gene: TRBV29-1; CDR3 protein: CSVSSGTSGNEQFF; CDR3 DNA: TGCAGCGTTTCCTCCGGGACTAGCGGCAATGAGCAGTTCTTC
clone size: .; D gene: .; J gene: TRBJ2-4; V gene: TRBV29-1; CDR3 protein: CSVRVTGRYIGNIQYF; CDR3 DNA: TGCAGCGTCCGAGTGACAGGGAGGTACATAGGAAACATTCAGTACTTC
clone size: .; D gene: TRBD1; J gene: TRBJ1-5; V gene: TRBV6-1; CDR3 protein: CACSGRGQDQPQHF; CDR3 DNA: TGTGCCTGCAGTGGAAGAGGACAGGATCAGCCCCAGCATTTT
clone size: .; D gene: .; J gene: TRBJ1-2; V gene: TRBV10-3; CDR3 protein: CVTSRTEEVNYGYTF; CDR3 DNA: TGTGTCACCAGTAGGACGGAAGAAGTTAACTATGGCTACACCTTC
clone size: .; D gene: .; J gene: TRBJ2-2; V gene: TRBV11-2; CDR3 protein: CPISLDRGGVRPNTGELFF; CDR3 DNA: TGTCCCATCAGCTTAGATAGAGGGGGAGTTCGCCCGAACACCGGGGAACTGTTTTTT
clone size: .; D gene: TRBD2; J gene: TRBJ2-7; V gene: TRBV6-2/TRBV6-3; CDR3 protein: CASSYTSGSSYGQYF; CDR3 DNA: TGTGCCAGCAGTTACACTAGCGGGAGCTCCTACGGACAGTACTTC
clone size: medium-sized; D gene: .; J gene: TRBJ2-2; V gene: TRBV11-3; CDR3 protein: CASSLGQVDTGELFF; CDR3 DNA: TGTGCCAGCAGCTTAGGACAGGTTGACACCGGGGAGCTGTTTTTT
clone size: .; D gene: .; J gene: TRBJ1-1; V gene: TRBV14; CDR3 protein: CASSQDRVEAFF; CDR3 DNA: TGTGCCAGCAGCCAAGACAGAGTTGAAGCTTTCTTT
clone size: .; D gene: .; J gene: TRBJ2-6; V gene: TRBV4-1; CDR3 protein: CASSQGPGAVGANVLTF; CDR3 DNA: TGCGCCAGCAGCCAAGGTCCAGGAGCCGTTGGGGCCAACGTCCTGACTTTT
clone size: .; D gene: TRBD1; J gene: TRBJ1-2; V gene: TRBV13; CDR3 protein: CASSLGQGSSF; CDR3 DNA: TGTGCCAGCAGCCTAGGACAGGGCTCCAGCTTC
clone size: many; D gene: .; J gene: TRBJ1-5; V gene: TRBV6-6; CDR3 protein: CASREVFILRRTNSNQPQHF; CDR3 DNA: TGTGCCAGCAGGGAGGTTTTTATCCTCCGACGCACCAATAGCAATCAGCCCCAGCATTTT
clone size: many; D gene: .; J gene: TRBJ2-1; V gene: TRBV29-1; CDR3 protein: CSVEDTTHNEQFF; CDR3 DNA: TGCAGCGTTGAAGATACTACTCACAATGAGCAGTTCTTC
clone size: .; D gene: .; J gene: TRBJ2-7; V gene: TRBV11-1; CDR3 protein: CARSLGQGIIGEQYF; CDR3 DNA: TGTGCCAGGAGCCTTGGTCAGGGAATAATTGGTGAGCAGTACTTC
clone size: .; D gene: .; J gene: TRBJ2-3; V gene: TRBV12-5; CDR3 protein: CASCWGGTQYF; CDR3 DNA: TGTGCTAGTTGTTGGGGCGGTACGCAGTATTTT
clone size: .; D gene: .; J gene: TRBJ1-1; V gene: TRBV29-1; CDR3 protein: CSVGEGDTEALF; CDR3 DNA: TGCAGCGTTGGTGAGGGGGACACTGAAGCTCTCTTT
clone size: .; D gene: .; J gene: TRBJ1-5; V gene: TRBV6-6; CDR3 protein: CASRPMSNQAQDF; CDR3 DNA: TGTGCTAGCAGGCCGATGTCTAATCAGGCCCAGGATTTT
clone size: many; D gene: .; J gene: TRBJ2-5; V gene: TRBV6-1; CDR3 protein: CASSTVQETQYF; CDR3 DNA: TGTGCCAGCTCCACGGTCCAAGAGACCCAGTACTTC
clone size: few; D gene: .; J gene: TRBJ2-1; V gene: TRBV29-1; CDR3 protein: CGVGDTVGNEQFF; CDR3 DNA: TGCGGCGTTGGGGACACCGTGGGCAATGAGCAGTTCTTC
clone size: .; D gene: .; J gene: TRBJ2-2; V gene: TRBV12-5; CDR3 protein: CDSGLGQGKLFF; CDR3 DNA: TGTGATAGTGGTTTAGGGCAGGGGAAGCTGTTTTTC
clone size: .; D gene: .; J gene: TRBJ1-1; V gene: TRBV24-1; CDR3 protein: CATRDSLCTEAFF; CDR3 DNA: TGTGCCACCCGTGATTCCCTTTGCACTGAAGCTTTCTTT
clone size: once; D gene: TRBD1; J gene: TRBJ2-5; V gene: TRBV5-4; CDR3 protein: CASSSPYRGETQYF; CDR3 DNA: TGTGCCAGCAGCTCCCCGTACAGGGGAGAGACCCAGTACTTC
clone size: .; D gene: TRBD1; J gene: TRBJ2-5; V gene: TRBV10-3; CDR3 protein: CAIWGQGPQETQYF; CDR3 DNA: TGCGCCATCTGGGGACAGGGACCCCAAGAGACCCAGTACTTC
clone size: .; D gene: .; J gene: TRBJ1-1; V gene: TRBV29-1; CDR3 protein: CSVARGGRTEAFF; CDR3 DNA: TGTAGCGTCGCCCGGGGAGGGCGCACTGAAGCTTTCTTT
clone size: .; D gene: .; J gene: TRBJ2-5; V gene: TRBV6-6; CDR3 protein: CASSHAYRGSDQETRYF; CDR3 DNA: TGTGCCAGCAGCCACGCATACCGGGGCAGCGACCAAGAGACCCGGTACTTC
clone size: many; D gene: .; J gene: TRBJ2-7; V gene: TRBV29-1; CDR3 protein: CSVLNQGTYAGYEQYF; CDR3 DNA: TGCAGCGTTCTCAACCAGGGGACGTACGCTGGATACGAGCAGTACTTC
clone size: many; D gene: .; J gene: TRBJ2-5; V gene: TRBV7-9; CDR3 protein: CASSPRAGQETQYF; CDR3 DNA: TGTGCCAGCAGCCCGAGGGCCGGTCAAGAGACCCAGTACTTC
clone size: .; D gene: .; J gene: TRBJ1-1; V gene: TRBV5-1; CDR3 protein: CASSSAQGRQGEAFF; CDR3 DNA: TGCGCCAGCAGCTCGGCTCAGGGAAGGCAGGGTGAAGCTTTCTTT